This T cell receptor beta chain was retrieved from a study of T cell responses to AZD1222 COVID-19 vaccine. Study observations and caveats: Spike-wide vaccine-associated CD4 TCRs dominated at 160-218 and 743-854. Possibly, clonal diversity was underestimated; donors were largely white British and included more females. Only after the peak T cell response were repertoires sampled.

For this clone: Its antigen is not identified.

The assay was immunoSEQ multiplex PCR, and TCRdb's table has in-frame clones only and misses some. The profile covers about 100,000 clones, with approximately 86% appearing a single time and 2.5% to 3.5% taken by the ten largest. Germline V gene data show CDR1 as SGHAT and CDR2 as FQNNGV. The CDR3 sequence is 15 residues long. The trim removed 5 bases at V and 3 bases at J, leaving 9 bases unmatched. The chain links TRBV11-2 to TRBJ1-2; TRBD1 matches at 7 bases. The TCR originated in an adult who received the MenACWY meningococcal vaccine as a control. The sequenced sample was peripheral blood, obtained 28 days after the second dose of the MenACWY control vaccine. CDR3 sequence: CASSRRQGGDYGYTF. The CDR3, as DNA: TGTGCCAGCAGCCGACGACAGGGAGGGGACTATGGCTACACCTTC.